This T cell receptor beta chain was sequenced during a study of blood T cell repertoires in COVID-19. In the study overall: Samples of COVID-19 (acute and convalescent) were obtained from the United States, Italy and Spain. PBMCs, B-cell-depleted T cells, or T cells provided the cDNA or gDNA that made up the material.

Trimming cost V 4 bases and J 1 base; bases outside gene matches: 12. CDR3 size: 17 residues. Germline V gene sequence: CDR1 SGHRS, CDR2 YFSETQ. Under the authors' procedure: Amplification of reference gene primers was used by the study to estimate nucleated cell counts. Sequencing used immunoSEQ multiplex PCR; TCRdb keeps in-frame clones, though not all of them. D and trimming were read from the DNA, whereas the V and J calls and clone size are those reported in that table. The table lists about 260,000 clones, around 86% of them singletons. The source of this sequence is a man between 35 and 55 years old who had recovered from COVID-19. Material for sequencing was peripheral blood. The J gene is TRBJ2-7, the V gene TRBV5-1, with 9 nucleotides matching TRBD1. CDR3 amino acids: CASSILSGQGLSYEQYF. In DNA, the CDR3 is TGCGCCAGCAGCATTCTGTCGGGACAGGGTCTTTCCTACGAGCAGTACTTC.